A selection of T cell receptor beta chains follows, all from one sample in a study of blood T cells in healthy people across ages. One entry per CDR3 protein, called by TCRdb with MiXCR from the 5' RACE reads. Counted here are some 940,000 distinct CDR3 sequences, almost 30% occurring once; the ten biggest clones make up about a tenth. This sample also belongs to another study, concerning T cells of mothers and their children.

Sequencing was done on a sample of blood. Every receptor here comes from a woman in her thirties or forties in good health. Both conserved end residues are part of each CDR3. Fields, in order: J gene, clone size, V gene, D gene, CDR3 protein, CDR3 DNA. D genes are given only for firm matches. Some rows mark clone size as missing; the rest say once, few, many or name a class of expanded clone.

j_gene: TRBJ1-2
abundance: .
v_gene: TRBV3-1
d_gene: TRBD1
CDR3aa: CASSQSRGDGYTF
CDR3nt: TGTGCCAGCAGCCAATCCAGGGGGGATGGCTACACCTTC

j_gene: TRBJ1-4
abundance: .
v_gene: TRBV6-6
d_gene: .
CDR3aa: CASSYSFLEEKLFF
CDR3nt: TGTGCCAGCAGTTACAGTTTTTTGGAGGAAAAACTGTTTTTT

j_gene: TRBJ2-5
abundance: .
v_gene: TRBV11-2
d_gene: .
CDR3aa: CASSPRLGGRSQETQYF
CDR3nt: TGTGCCAGCAGCCCACGCCTCGGGGGAAGAAGCCAAGAGACCCAGTACTTC

j_gene: TRBJ1-2
abundance: many
v_gene: TRBV6-6
d_gene: TRBD1
CDR3aa: CASSYAAGGNYGYTF
CDR3nt: TGTGCCAGCAGTTATGCGGCAGGGGGAAACTATGGCTACACCTTC

j_gene: TRBJ2-7
abundance: few
v_gene: TRBV7-9
d_gene: TRBD2
CDR3aa: CASRPRERGAVEQYF
CDR3nt: TGTGCCAGCAGACCTCGGGAGCGGGGGGCCGTGGAGCAGTACTTC

j_gene: TRBJ2-5
abundance: .
v_gene: TRBV7-9
d_gene: .
CDR3aa: CASSSTHSYGQYF
CDR3nt: TGTGCCAGCAGCAGCACCCACTCCTACGGGCAGTACTTC

j_gene: TRBJ2-7
abundance: .
v_gene: TRBV10-3
d_gene: .
CDR3aa: CAISDRGANRAEQYF
CDR3nt: TGTGCCATCAGTGACAGGGGGGCGAACAGGGCCGAGCAGTACTTC

j_gene: TRBJ1-2
abundance: .
v_gene: TRBV28
d_gene: TRBD1
CDR3aa: CASSGDRAYGYTF
CDR3nt: TGTGCCAGCAGTGGAGACAGGGCTTACGGCTACACCTTC

j_gene: TRBJ2-2
abundance: .
v_gene: TRBV7-2
d_gene: .
CDR3aa: CARSLNPGMANTGELFF
CDR3nt: TGTGCCCGCAGCTTGAACCCCGGGATGGCGAACACCGGGGAGCTGTTTTTT

j_gene: TRBJ2-5
abundance: .
v_gene: TRBV7-2
d_gene: .
CDR3aa: CATTIPGETQYF
CDR3nt: TGTGCCACCACAATCCCGGGGGAGACCCAGTACTTC

j_gene: TRBJ1-1
abundance: .
v_gene: TRBV29-1
d_gene: TRBD1
CDR3aa: CSVPTDRGNTEAFF
CDR3nt: TGCAGCGTACCCACCGACAGGGGGAACACTGAAGCTTTCTTT

j_gene: TRBJ2-1
abundance: many
v_gene: TRBV20-1
d_gene: .
CDR3aa: CSASIREGQFF
CDR3nt: TGCAGTGCTAGCATCAGAGAAGGGCAGTTCTTC

j_gene: TRBJ1-4
abundance: few
v_gene: TRBV7-9
d_gene: .
CDR3aa: CASSLQIVNEKLFF
CDR3nt: TGTGCCAGCAGCCTGCAGATTGTTAATGAAAAACTGTTTTTT

j_gene: TRBJ2-5
abundance: few
v_gene: TRBV7-2
d_gene: .
CDR3aa: CASSLMLGGQETQYF
CDR3nt: TGTGCCAGCAGCTTAATGCTAGGAGGGCAGGAGACCCAGTACTTC

j_gene: TRBJ1-4
abundance: .
v_gene: TRBV7-9
d_gene: .
CDR3aa: CASSAPDRDNEKLFF
CDR3nt: TGTGCCAGCAGCGCTCCGGACCGTGATAATGAAAAACTGTTTTTT

j_gene: TRBJ2-7
abundance: .
v_gene: TRBV5-1
d_gene: TRBD2
CDR3aa: CASSLAGGAGSYEQYF
CDR3nt: TGCGCCAGCAGCTTGGCCGGGGGGGCTGGGTCCTACGAGCAGTACTTC

j_gene: TRBJ2-5
abundance: many
v_gene: TRBV28
d_gene: .
CDR3aa: CASSLSAGPQETQYF
CDR3nt: TGTGCCAGCAGTTTAAGTGCGGGACCCCAAGAGACCCAGTACTTC

j_gene: TRBJ2-1
abundance: once
v_gene: TRBV7-3
d_gene: TRBD2
CDR3aa: CASSAAGGPSNEQFF
CDR3nt: TGTGCCAGCAGCGCAGCGGGGGGGCCTTCCAATGAGCAGTTCTTC

j_gene: TRBJ1-2
abundance: few
v_gene: TRBV9
d_gene: .
CDR3aa: CASSMSRGTGYTF
CDR3nt: TGTGCCAGCAGCATGTCCCGGGGGACCGGCTACACCTTC

j_gene: TRBJ1-2
abundance: many
v_gene: TRBV20-1
d_gene: .
CDR3aa: CSAREYSLNYGYTF
CDR3nt: TGCAGTGCTAGAGAATACAGCCTAAACTATGGCTACACCTTC

j_gene: TRBJ1-5
abundance: .
v_gene: TRBV5-1
d_gene: TRBD1
CDR3aa: CASSIGTDNQPQHF
CDR3nt: TGCGCCAGCAGCATAGGGACAGATAATCAGCCCCAGCATTTT

j_gene: TRBJ2-6
abundance: many
v_gene: TRBV7-9
d_gene: .
CDR3aa: CASSIAGANVLTF
CDR3nt: TGTGCCAGCAGCATAGCTGGGGCCAACGTCCTGACTTTC

j_gene: TRBJ1-2
abundance: .
v_gene: TRBV27
d_gene: .
CDR3aa: CASSGRCDGYTF
CDR3nt: TGTGCCAGCAGTGGACGGTGTGATGGCTACACCTTC

j_gene: TRBJ2-6
abundance: .
v_gene: TRBV28
d_gene: .
CDR3aa: CASSPPAGGANVLTF
CDR3nt: TGTGCCAGCAGCCCGCCGGCTGGTGGGGCCAACGTCCTGACTTTC

j_gene: TRBJ1-4
abundance: .
v_gene: TRBV4-1
d_gene: TRBD1
CDR3aa: CASSVDRAAEKLFF
CDR3nt: TGCGCCAGCAGCGTCGACAGGGCGGCTGAAAAACTGTTTTTT

j_gene: TRBJ2-1
abundance: few
v_gene: TRBV11-2
d_gene: TRBD2
CDR3aa: CASSPGLAGAKTYNEQFF
CDR3nt: TGTGCCAGCAGCCCGGGACTAGCGGGGGCTAAGACCTACAATGAGCAGTTCTTC

j_gene: TRBJ1-2
abundance: few
v_gene: TRBV9
d_gene: .
CDR3aa: CASSVAVEDRWGYTF
CDR3nt: TGTGCCAGCAGCGTAGCTGTAGAGGACAGATGGGGCTACACCTTC

j_gene: TRBJ1-6
abundance: .
v_gene: TRBV12-3/TRBV12-4
d_gene: .
CDR3aa: CASSLGQVLPLHF
CDR3nt: TGTGCCAGCAGTTTGGGTCAGGTTCTACCCCTCCACTTT

j_gene: TRBJ2-3
abundance: .
v_gene: TRBV28
d_gene: .
CDR3aa: CASSARGGGDTQYF
CDR3nt: TGTGCCAGCAGTGCCAGGGGGGGGGGAGATACGCAGTATTTT

j_gene: TRBJ1-2
abundance: .
v_gene: TRBV7-2
d_gene: .
CDR3aa: CASSLARIYTF
CDR3nt: TGTGCCAGCAGCTTAGCCAGGATCTACACCTTC

j_gene: TRBJ2-1
abundance: .
v_gene: TRBV20-1
d_gene: .
CDR3aa: CSARPFGGEQFF
CDR3nt: TGCAGTGCTAGACCTTTTGGGGGTGAGCAGTTCTTC

j_gene: TRBJ2-5
abundance: .
v_gene: TRBV20-1
d_gene: .
CDR3aa: CSAQTGETQYF
CDR3nt: TGCAGTGCTCAAACCGGGGAGACCCAGTACTTC

j_gene: TRBJ2-7
abundance: .
v_gene: TRBV28
d_gene: TRBD1
CDR3aa: CASSLPGTGGINEQYF
CDR3nt: TGTGCCAGCAGTCTTCCCGGGACAGGGGGTATCAATGAGCAGTACTTC

j_gene: TRBJ2-5
abundance: .
v_gene: TRBV7-3
d_gene: TRBD2
CDR3aa: CASSPLSGGAYATQYF
CDR3nt: TGTGCCAGCAGCCCACTTAGCGGGGGGGCCTACGCGACCCAGTACTTC

j_gene: TRBJ2-7
abundance: .
v_gene: TRBV28
d_gene: TRBD1
CDR3aa: CASSLARTGSSYEQYF
CDR3nt: TGTGCCAGCAGTTTAGCTAGGACAGGGAGCTCCTACGAGCAGTACTTC

j_gene: TRBJ2-2
abundance: .
v_gene: TRBV20-1
d_gene: .
CDR3aa: CSANARTVTGELFF
CDR3nt: TGCAGTGCTAACGCTCGGACAGTCACCGGGGAGCTGTTTTTT

j_gene: TRBJ2-1
abundance: few
v_gene: TRBV12-3/TRBV12-4
d_gene: .
CDR3aa: CASSLGGVWGYEQFF
CDR3nt: TGTGCCAGCAGTTTAGGCGGGGTCTGGGGGTATGAGCAGTTCTTC

j_gene: TRBJ2-1
abundance: few
v_gene: TRBV29-1
d_gene: TRBD2
CDR3aa: CSVAGLAGGSSYNEQFF
CDR3nt: TGCAGCGTTGCAGGACTAGCGGGAGGAAGCTCCTACAATGAGCAGTTCTTC

j_gene: TRBJ2-5
abundance: .
v_gene: TRBV7-9
d_gene: .
CDR3aa: CASSHQAGQETQYF
CDR3nt: TGTGCCAGCAGCCACCAGGCGGGGCAAGAGACCCAGTACTTC

j_gene: TRBJ2-7
abundance: few
v_gene: TRBV5-1
d_gene: .
CDR3aa: CASSLVEPKVSYEQYF
CDR3nt: TGCGCCAGCAGCTTGGTCGAGCCAAAGGTGTCCTACGAGCAGTACTTC

j_gene: TRBJ1-2
abundance: .
v_gene: TRBV12-3/TRBV12-4
d_gene: TRBD1
CDR3aa: CASSDPGQGNYGYTF
CDR3nt: TGTGCCAGCAGTGACCCGGGACAGGGAAACTATGGCTACACCTTC

j_gene: TRBJ1-5
abundance: .
v_gene: TRBV20-1
d_gene: TRBD1
CDR3aa: CPGPIDRDDQPQHF
CDR3nt: TGCCCCGGACCCATCGACAGGGATGATCAGCCCCAGCATTTT

j_gene: TRBJ2-3
abundance: few
v_gene: TRBV12-3/TRBV12-4
d_gene: .
CDR3aa: CASSLVQGDTQYF
CDR3nt: TGTGCCAGCAGTTTGGTCCAGGGAGATACGCAGTATTTT

j_gene: TRBJ2-1
abundance: .
v_gene: TRBV4-2
d_gene: TRBD1
CDR3aa: CASSQEGQGANEQFF
CDR3nt: TGTGCCAGCAGCCAAGAGGGACAGGGGGCGAATGAGCAGTTCTTC

j_gene: TRBJ1-1
abundance: few
v_gene: TRBV7-6
d_gene: .
CDR3aa: CAGSLEPDLGLGAYEAFF
CDR3nt: TGTGCCGGCAGCTTAGAGCCGGACCTGGGACTCGGGGCATATGAAGCTTTCTTT

j_gene: TRBJ2-5
abundance: .
v_gene: TRBV12-3/TRBV12-4
d_gene: .
CDR3aa: CASSPMVSQDVQYF
CDR3nt: TGTGCCAGCAGTCCTATGGTGAGCCAAGATGTGCAGTACTTC

j_gene: TRBJ2-5
abundance: once
v_gene: TRBV28
d_gene: .
CDR3aa: CASSPTFGFQETQYF
CDR3nt: TGTGCCAGCAGCCCTACGTTCGGGTTCCAAGAGACCCAGTACTTC

j_gene: TRBJ1-1
abundance: few
v_gene: TRBV18
d_gene: .
CDR3aa: CASSPEQGGNTEAFF
CDR3nt: TGTGCCAGCTCACCAGAACAGGGAGGGAACACTGAAGCTTTCTTT

j_gene: TRBJ1-1
abundance: .
v_gene: TRBV7-2
d_gene: TRBD1
CDR3aa: CASSSRGGQVMSFF
CDR3nt: TGTGCCAGCAGCTCCAGGGGAGGACAGGTGATGTCTTTCTTT

j_gene: TRBJ1-1
abundance: few
v_gene: TRBV30
d_gene: .
CDR3aa: CAWSPGRGNTEAFF
CDR3nt: TGTGCCTGGAGTCCAGGGCGGGGGAACACTGAAGCTTTCTTT

j_gene: TRBJ2-1
abundance: few
v_gene: TRBV7-3
d_gene: .
CDR3aa: CASSEGRGSGQGNEQFF
CDR3nt: TGTGCCAGCAGCGAGGGTCGTGGGTCGGGGCAGGGAAATGAGCAGTTCTTC

j_gene: TRBJ2-7
abundance: many
v_gene: TRBV9
d_gene: TRBD2
CDR3aa: CASSVGPSGDYEQYF
CDR3nt: TGTGCCAGCAGCGTAGGGCCTAGCGGGGATTACGAGCAGTACTTC

j_gene: TRBJ2-5
abundance: .
v_gene: TRBV7-2
d_gene: .
CDR3aa: CASSLSGPGRETQYF
CDR3nt: TGTGCCAGCAGCTTAAGTGGGCCAGGTCGGGAGACCCAGTACTTC